The rows below give T cell receptor beta chains drawn from one sample of a study of blood T cell repertoires in COVID-19. Libraries were prepared by immunoSEQ multiplex PCR; TCRdb keeps only in-frame clonotypes and omits some of them. Counted here are approximately 190,000 clones, 85% to 90% occurring once; the ten biggest clones make up about 6%. Sequenced input: peripheral blood. Source of these receptors: an elderly man with acute or convalescent COVID-19. Both conserved end residues are part of each CDR3. Each record gives: V gene, D gene, clone size, J gene, CDR3 protein, CDR3 DNA. The D gene is left open where the match is weak. Some rows have no size entry. The others give once, few or many, or a class for an expanded clone.

TRBV6-2/TRBV6-3	-	-	TRBJ2-1	CASSAGYNEQFF	TGTGCCAGCAGTGCAGGTTACAATGAGCAGTTCTTC
TRBV6-5	-	-	TRBJ1-2	CASSPSGGYGYTF	TGTGCCAGCAGTCCTTCAGGTGGCTATGGCTACACCTTC
TRBV2	-	-	TRBJ2-7	CASRLSSALYEQYF	TGTGCCAGCCGACTTTCTAGCGCACTCTACGAGCAGTACTTC
TRBV6-6	TRBD1	-	TRBJ1-5	CASSRQGPNQPQHF	TGTGCCAGCAGTAGACAGGGCCCCAATCAGCCCCAGCATTTT
TRBV6-2/TRBV6-3	-	-	TRBJ2-7	CASSPGGEQYF	TGTGCCAGCAGTCCCGGGGGCGAGCAGTACTTC
TRBV11-3	-	-	TRBJ2-1	CASSKTSSYNEQFF	TGTGCCAGCAGCAAGACAAGCTCCTACAATGAGCAGTTCTTC
TRBV9	-	-	TRBJ1-4	CASSRETGGSEKLFF	TGTGCCAGCAGCCGAGAGACAGGTGGCAGTGAAAAACTGTTTTTT
TRBV18	-	-	TRBJ1-2	CASSPSPDPYGYTF	TGTGCCAGCTCACCTAGCCCTGACCCTTATGGCTACACCTTC
TRBV19	TRBD1	-	TRBJ1-5	CASGDRVNQPQHF	TGTGCCAGCGGGGACAGGGTCAATCAGCCCCAGCATTTT
TRBV25-1	-	-	TRBJ2-2	CASSGVSGSGVAGELFF	TGTGCCAGCAGCGGAGTTAGTGGGTCAGGGGTGGCCGGGGAGCTGTTTTTT
TRBV19	TRBD1	-	TRBJ2-3	CASSSLGQGVADTQYF	TGTGCCAGTAGTAGCCTGGGACAGGGCGTGGCAGATACGCAGTATTTT
TRBV19	-	few	TRBJ1-1	CASSARGATEAFF	TGTGCCAGTAGCGCTCGGGGGGCAACTGAAGCTTTCTTT
TRBV30	TRBD1	few	TRBJ1-1	CAWSETGWWTEAFF	TGTGCCTGGAGTGAGACAGGGTGGTGGACTGAAGCTTTCTTT
TRBV11-2	TRBD2	-	TRBJ2-3	CASSLRSGRREDTQYF	TGTGCCAGCAGCCTACGTAGCGGGAGAAGGGAGGATACGCAGTATTTT
TRBV10-2	TRBD2	-	TRBJ2-5	CASTAGGYQETQYF	TGCGCCAGCACAGCGGGGGGGTACCAAGAGACCCAGTACTTC
TRBV29-1	TRBD1	once	TRBJ1-2	CSVTGTGSNYGYTF	TGCAGCGTTACCGGGACAGGGAGTAACTATGGCTACACCTTC
TRBV5-1	-	few	TRBJ2-1	CASSLIVAGYNEQFF	TGCGCCAGCAGCTTGATAGTAGCTGGGTACAATGAGCAGTTCTTC
TRBV7-7	TRBD2	-	TRBJ2-1	CASSLGGTSGNNEQFF	TGTGCTAGCAGCTTAGGCGGGACTAGCGGAAACAATGAGCAGTTCTTC
TRBV3-1/TRBV3-2	TRBD2	once	TRBJ2-3	CASSLGLDADTQYF	TGTGCCAGCAGCCTCGGACTAGACGCAGATACGCAGTATTTT
TRBV24-1	TRBD1	-	TRBJ2-5	CATSDSGTGGEETQYF	TGTGCCACCAGTGATAGTGGAACAGGGGGAGAAGAGACCCAGTACTTC
TRBV11-3	TRBD1	-	TRBJ1-2	CASSLDQTGYGYTF	TGTGCCAGCAGCTTAGATCAGACAGGGTATGGCTACACCTTC
TRBV15	TRBD1	-	TRBJ1-4	CATSWDRVNEKLFF	TGTGCCACCAGCTGGGACAGGGTTAATGAAAAACTGTTTTTT
TRBV5-1	-	-	TRBJ2-3	CASSTTGTTSTDTQYF	TGCGCCAGCAGCACCACAGGGACAACTAGCACAGATACGCAGTATTTT
TRBV30	-	-	TRBJ1-3	CAWSPPPAFSGNTIYF	TGTGCCTGGAGTCCCCCCCCAGCGTTCTCTGGAAACACCATATATTTT
TRBV30	TRBD1	-	TRBJ2-1	CAWSGQGYNEQFF	TGTGCCTGGAGCGGACAGGGCTACAATGAGCAGTTCTTC
TRBV6-5	-	-	TRBJ1-5	CASSYGQNNQPQHF	TGTGCCAGCAGTTACGGGCAGAACAATCAGCCCCAGCATTTT
TRBV5-1	-	-	TRBJ2-2	CASSLVRNTGELFF	TGCGCCAGCAGCTTGGTCCGGAACACCGGGGAGCTGTTTTTT
TRBV3-1/TRBV3-2	-	-	TRBJ1-4	CASSQGTDEKLFF	TGTGCCAGCAGCCAAGGGACAGATGAAAAACTGTTTTTT
TRBV30	-	-	TRBJ2-4	CAYDGGIAKNIQYF	TGTGCCTACGATGGGGGGATAGCCAAAAACATTCAGTACTTC
TRBV29-1	TRBD1	-	TRBJ1-5	CSAYTGTGANQPQHF	TGCAGCGCCTATACCGGGACAGGGGCTAATCAGCCCCAGCATTTT
TRBV7-2	-	-	TRBJ2-3	CASSSQVGLSTDAQYF	TGTGCCAGCAGCTCCCAGGTGGGACTTAGCACAGATGCGCAGTATTTT
TRBV7-9	-	-	TRBJ2-3	CASSPAGSSTDTQYF	TGTGCCAGCAGCCCCGCGGGGTCTAGCACAGATACGCAGTATTTT
TRBV7-2	TRBD1	-	TRBJ2-2	CASSKRTGRTGELFF	TGTGCCAGCAGCAAAAGGACAGGCCGCACCGGGGAGCTGTTTTTT
TRBV7-8	TRBD1	-	TRBJ1-4	CASSPQGATNEKLFF	TGTGCCAGCAGCCCACAGGGGGCAACTAATGAAAAACTGTTTTTT
TRBV7-9	-	-	TRBJ1-6	CASLGSTNNSPLHF	TGTGCCAGCCTCGGATCAACTAATAATTCACCCCTCCACTTT
TRBV4-2	TRBD2	-	TRBJ2-2	CASSQPGLGYTGELFF	TGTGCCAGCAGCCAACCGGGACTAGGGTACACCGGGGAGCTGTTTTTT
TRBV2	-	-	TRBJ2-2	CASSEVGATGELFF	TGTGCCAGCAGTGAAGTGGGGGCCACCGGGGAGCTGTTTTTT
TRBV14	TRBD1	-	TRBJ1-6	CASSRQGYSPLHF	TGTGCCAGCAGCCGACAGGGATATTCACCCCTCCACTTT
TRBV7-3	TRBD2	-	TRBJ2-1	CASSPTSGPYNEQFF	TGTGCCAGCAGCCCTACTAGCGGACCTTACAATGAGCAGTTCTTC
TRBV2	TRBD1	-	TRBJ1-3	CASSAGGFAGNTIYF	TGTGCCAGCAGTGCAGGGGGCTTCGCCGGAAACACCATATATTTT
TRBV7-8	-	-	TRBJ2-5	CASSSQGTQGETQYF	TGTGCCAGCAGCTCGCAGGGGACGCAAGGAGAGACCCAGTACTTC
TRBV7-8	TRBD1	-	TRBJ2-2	CASSLTGANTGELFF	TGTGCCAGCAGCTTAACAGGGGCTAACACCGGGGAGCTGTTTTTT
TRBV9	TRBD2	-	TRBJ2-2	CASSVGGSLAGELFF	TGTGCCAGCAGCGTAGGCGGGAGCCTTGCCGGGGAGCTGTTTTTT
TRBV5-6	-	-	TRBJ2-5	CASSSGETQYF	TGTGCCAGCAGCTCAGGAGAGACCCAGTACTTC
TRBV7-2	-	-	TRBJ1-5	CASSSHSGNQPQHF	TGTGCCAGCAGCTCCCATTCCGGGAATCAGCCCCAGCATTTT
TRBV6-5	-	-	TRBJ2-2	CASSLDTHPNTGELFF	TGTGCCAGCAGTTTAGACACCCATCCGAACACCGGGGAGCTGTTTTTT
TRBV5-1	TRBD1	-	TRBJ1-2	CASAGYGTGLGYTF	TGCGCCAGCGCGGGATACGGGACAGGGCTCGGCTACACCTTC
TRBV19	TRBD1	-	TRBJ1-6	CASKMDRAYNSPLHF	TGTGCCAGTAAAATGGACAGGGCGTATAATTCACCCCTCCACTTT
TRBV7-2	-	once	TRBJ2-1	CASSLRGRSYNEQFF	TGTGCCAGCTCCTTACGCGGGCGTTCCTACAATGAGCAGTTCTTC
TRBV27	TRBD1	-	TRBJ1-1	CASSRLTGDTEAFF	TGTGCCAGCAGCCGCCTGACAGGGGACACTGAAGCTTTCTTT
TRBV6-5	-	-	TRBJ2-1	CASHRGAGVGEQFF	TGTGCCAGTCACAGGGGGGCGGGAGTAGGTGAGCAGTTCTTC
TRBV19	-	once	TRBJ2-5	CASSPAAETQYF	TGTGCCAGTAGTCCCGCGGCAGAGACCCAGTACTTC
TRBV7-9	TRBD1	once	TRBJ1-2	CASSLAADRAYGYTF	TGTGCCAGCAGCTTAGCGGCAGACAGGGCCTATGGCTACACCTTC